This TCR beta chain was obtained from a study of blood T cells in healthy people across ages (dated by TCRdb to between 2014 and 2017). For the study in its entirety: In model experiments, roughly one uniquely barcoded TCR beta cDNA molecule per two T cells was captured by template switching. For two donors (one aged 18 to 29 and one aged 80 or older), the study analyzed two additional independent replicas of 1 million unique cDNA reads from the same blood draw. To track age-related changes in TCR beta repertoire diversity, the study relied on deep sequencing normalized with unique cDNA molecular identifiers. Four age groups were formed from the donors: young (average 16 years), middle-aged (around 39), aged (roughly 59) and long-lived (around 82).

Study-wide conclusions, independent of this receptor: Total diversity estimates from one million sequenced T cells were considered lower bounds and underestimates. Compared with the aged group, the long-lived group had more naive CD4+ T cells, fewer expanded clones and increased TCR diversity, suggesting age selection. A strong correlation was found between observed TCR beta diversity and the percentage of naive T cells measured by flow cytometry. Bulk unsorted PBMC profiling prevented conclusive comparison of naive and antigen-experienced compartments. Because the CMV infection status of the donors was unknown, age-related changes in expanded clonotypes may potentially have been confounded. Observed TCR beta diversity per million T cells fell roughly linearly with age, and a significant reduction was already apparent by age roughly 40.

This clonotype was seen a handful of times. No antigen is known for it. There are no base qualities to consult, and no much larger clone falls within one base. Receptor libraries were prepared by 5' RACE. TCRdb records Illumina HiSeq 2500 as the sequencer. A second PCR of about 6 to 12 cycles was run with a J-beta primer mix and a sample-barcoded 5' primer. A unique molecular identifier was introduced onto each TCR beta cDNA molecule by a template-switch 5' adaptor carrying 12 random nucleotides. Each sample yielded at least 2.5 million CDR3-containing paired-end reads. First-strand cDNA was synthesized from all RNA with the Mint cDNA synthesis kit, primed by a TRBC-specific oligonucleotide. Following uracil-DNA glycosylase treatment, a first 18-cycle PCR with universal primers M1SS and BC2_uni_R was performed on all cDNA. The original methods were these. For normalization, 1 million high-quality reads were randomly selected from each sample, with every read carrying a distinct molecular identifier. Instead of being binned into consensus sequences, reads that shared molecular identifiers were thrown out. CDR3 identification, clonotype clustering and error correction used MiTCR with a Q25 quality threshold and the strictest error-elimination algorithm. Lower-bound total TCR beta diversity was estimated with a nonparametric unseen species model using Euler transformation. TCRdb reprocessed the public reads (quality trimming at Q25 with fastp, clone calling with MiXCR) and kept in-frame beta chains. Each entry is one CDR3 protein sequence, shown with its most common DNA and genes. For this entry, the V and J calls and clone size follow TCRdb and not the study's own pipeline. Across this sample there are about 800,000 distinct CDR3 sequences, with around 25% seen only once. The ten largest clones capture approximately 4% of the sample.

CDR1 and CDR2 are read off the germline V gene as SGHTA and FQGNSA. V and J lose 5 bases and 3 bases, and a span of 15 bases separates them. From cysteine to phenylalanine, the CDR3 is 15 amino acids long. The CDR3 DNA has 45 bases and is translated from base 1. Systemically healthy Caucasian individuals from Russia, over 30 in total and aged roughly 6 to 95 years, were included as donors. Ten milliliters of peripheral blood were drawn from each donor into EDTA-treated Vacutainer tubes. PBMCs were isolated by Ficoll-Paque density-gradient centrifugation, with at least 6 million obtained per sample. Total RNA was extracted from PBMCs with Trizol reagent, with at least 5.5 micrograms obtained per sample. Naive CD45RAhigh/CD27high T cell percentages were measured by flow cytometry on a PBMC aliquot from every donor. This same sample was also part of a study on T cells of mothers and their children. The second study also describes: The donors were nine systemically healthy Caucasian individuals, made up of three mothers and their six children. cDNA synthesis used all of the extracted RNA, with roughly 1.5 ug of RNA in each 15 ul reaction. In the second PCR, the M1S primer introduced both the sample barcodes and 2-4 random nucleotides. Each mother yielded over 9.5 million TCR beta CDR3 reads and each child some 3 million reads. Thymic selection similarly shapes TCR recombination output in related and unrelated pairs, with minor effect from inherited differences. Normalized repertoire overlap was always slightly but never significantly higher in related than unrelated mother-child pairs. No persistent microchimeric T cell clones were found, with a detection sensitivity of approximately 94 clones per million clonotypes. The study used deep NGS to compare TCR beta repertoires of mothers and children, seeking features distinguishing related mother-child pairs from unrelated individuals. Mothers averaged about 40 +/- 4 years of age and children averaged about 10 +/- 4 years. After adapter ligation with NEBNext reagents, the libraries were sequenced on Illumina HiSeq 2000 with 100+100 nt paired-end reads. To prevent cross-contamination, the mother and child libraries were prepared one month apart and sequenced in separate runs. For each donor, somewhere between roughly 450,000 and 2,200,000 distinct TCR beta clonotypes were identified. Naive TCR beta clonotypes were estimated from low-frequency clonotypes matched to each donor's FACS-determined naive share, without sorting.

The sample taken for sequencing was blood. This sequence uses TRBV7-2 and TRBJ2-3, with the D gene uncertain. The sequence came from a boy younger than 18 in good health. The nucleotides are TGTGCCAGCAGCCGAGATGGGCAAGCAACAGATACGCAGTATTTT. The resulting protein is CASSRDGQATDTQYF.